These T cell receptor beta chains were read from a single sample in a study of blood T cell repertoires in COVID-19. Method: immunoSEQ multiplex PCR; TCRdb's copy keeps in-frame clones and lacks some. The sample has under 200,000 clones; approximately 88% are singletons. Sequencing was carried out using peripheral blood. The receptors stem from a man aged 18 to 35 with active or convalescent COVID-19. CDR3s include the opening cysteine and the closing phenylalanine or tryptophan. A D gene is named only where the DNA matches it firmly. For some rows the clone size is stated as once, few or many, or as a class when expanded; others skip it.

J	size	D	V	DNA	CDR3
TRBJ1-5	.	.	TRBV19	TGTGCCAGGATAAACCAGGACAGCTTTAGCAATCAGCCCCAGCATTTT	CARINQDSFSNQPQHF
TRBJ2-3	.	TRBD1	TRBV5-1	TGCGCCAGCAGCTTCACCGGGACAGCTACAGCTAGCACAGATACGCAGTATTTT	CASSFTGTATASTDTQYF
TRBJ1-1	.	TRBD1	TRBV28	TGTGCCAGCAGTCCGACAGGGGTGCTGCGACTGAACACTGAAGCTTTCTTT	CASSPTGVLRLNTEAFF
TRBJ2-7	.	.	TRBV2	TGTGCCAGCGGAGTCGCGAGCTCCTACGAGCAGTACTTC	CASGVASSYEQYF
TRBJ2-5	.	TRBD2	TRBV4-1	TGCGCCAGCAGCCAAGATTGGGCAGGAGGGACTAGCGGGGGAATGGGGGAGACCCAGTACTTC	CASSQDWAGGTSGGMGETQYF
TRBJ2-3	few	TRBD1	TRBV6-5	TGTGCCACCGGAACAGGGGACACAGATACGCAGTATTTT	CATGTGDTDTQYF
TRBJ1-3	.	TRBD1	TRBV27	TGTGCCAGCAGTTGGAGGGGGCAATCTGGAAACACCATATATTTT	CASSWRGQSGNTIYF
TRBJ2-1	.	.	TRBV18	TGTGCCAGCTCGATATTCTGGGGAGGTTACAATGAGCAGTTCTTC	CASSIFWGGYNEQFF
TRBJ2-6	few	.	TRBV25-1	TGTGCCAGCAGTGAATGGCAGGACAACATCTCTGGGGCCAACGTCCTGACTTTC	CASSEWQDNISGANVLTF
TRBJ2-3	.	TRBD2	TRBV2	TGTGCCAGCAGGACTAGCGGGACAGATACGCAGTATTTT	CASRTSGTDTQYF
TRBJ1-2	.	.	TRBV6-5	TGTGCCAGCAGTCGGGGAGTTGGGTATGGCTACACCTTC	CASSRGVGYGYTF
TRBJ2-7	few	.	TRBV24-1	TGTGCCACCAGTGACAGCTACGAGCAGTACTTC	CATSDSYEQYF
TRBJ1-4	.	.	TRBV6-5	TGTGCCAGCAGCCCCAACAGGCGAACTAATGAAAAACTGTTTTTT	CASSPNRRTNEKLFF
TRBJ1-6	.	TRBD1	TRBV19	TGTGCCAGTAGTTCCCGTGAGGGACAGGACAATTCACCCCTCCACTTT	CASSSREGQDNSPLHF
TRBJ2-7	.	.	TRBV7-2	TGTGCCAGCAGCCAGACGGGGAGCTCCTACGAGCAGTACTTC	CASSQTGSSYEQYF
TRBJ1-1	.	.	TRBV28	TGTGCCAGCAGTTTACCCCGTTCCCAGGGGCTAAACACTGAAGCTTTCTTT	CASSLPRSQGLNTEAFF
TRBJ2-7	.	.	TRBV2	TGTGCCAGCAAACTACAGGGTTCCGAGCAGTACTTC	CASKLQGSEQYF
TRBJ2-4	.	.	TRBV4-1	TGCGCCAGCAGCCAAGATAGTGCCTCGCGGACCAAAAACATTCAGTACTTC	CASSQDSASRTKNIQYF
TRBJ2-3	.	.	TRBV2	TGTGCCAGCAGTGAACAGGGTAGAGATACGCAGTATTTT	CASSEQGRDTQYF
TRBJ1-1	.	.	TRBV5-4	TGTGCCAGCAGCTTGGGAGGCTCCAGGGGTGAAGCTTTCTTT	CASSLGGSRGEAFF
TRBJ2-3	few	TRBD2	TRBV13	TGTGCCAGCAGCCCCAGGGACTACCCAAACGCAGATACGCAGTATTTT	CASSPRDYPNADTQYF
TRBJ1-2	once	.	TRBV21-1	TGTGCCAGCAGCAACCGAAATCGGGGACATTTGCCATCACCTAACTATGGCTACACCTTC	CASSNRNRGHLPSPNYGYTF
TRBJ2-2	.	TRBD1	TRBV4-3	TGCGCCAGCAGCCACAGACAGGGGGCGACCGATACCGGGGAGCTGTTTTTT	CASSHRQGATDTGELFF
TRBJ2-7	.	TRBD1	TRBV7-2	TGTGCCAGCAGCGTAGGACAGGCCTCCTACGAGCAGTACTTC	CASSVGQASYEQYF
TRBJ1-1	once	.	TRBV10-1	TGCGCCAGCAGTGAGTCGTCCAGGTACACTGAAGCTTTCTTT	CASSESSRYTEAFF
TRBJ2-1	.	.	TRBV24-1	TGTGCCACCAGTCAGGGGTATGAGCAGTTCTTC	CATSQGYEQFF
TRBJ1-3	.	.	TRBV30	TGTGCCTGGAGTGTACTCAGGGCTGGAAACACCATATATTTT	CAWSVLRAGNTIYF
TRBJ2-5	.	.	TRBV2	TGTGCCAGCAGTTACTCAGGGGAAGAGACCCAGTACTTC	CASSYSGEETQYF
TRBJ2-7	.	TRBD1	TRBV6-2/TRBV6-3	TGTGCCAGCAGTTACTGGAGGGACAGGGTGGACTACGAGCAGTACTTC	CASSYWRDRVDYEQYF
TRBJ2-1	.	.	TRBV5-8	TGTGCCAGCAGCTCAGGGGATTACTACAATGAGCAGTTCTTC	CASSSGDYYNEQFF
TRBJ2-7	.	.	TRBV5-6	TGTGCCAGCAGCCCGAGAGCCCGGGGTTACGAGCAGTACTTC	CASSPRARGYEQYF
TRBJ2-7	once	TRBD1	TRBV28	TGTGCCAGCAGTTTCAGGGGGATCAGCTCCTACGAGCAGTACTTC	CASSFRGISSYEQYF